What follows are 32 T cell receptor beta chains derived from one specimen sequenced in a study of T cell responses to AZD1222 COVID-19 vaccine. TCRdb keeps only in-frame clones here, not all; method: immunoSEQ multiplex PCR. This sample has roughly 150,000 clones; more than 85% occur once, and the top ten carry about 3.7%. This specimen consisted of peripheral blood, obtained on day 0 of AZD1222 vaccination. These receptors were collected from an adult in good health.

The gene calls are TRBV19 and TRBJ1-1; possible D gene TRBD1, 6 bases. The CDR3 loop spans 16 amino acids. CDR1 is LNHDA and CDR2 is SQIVND in the germline V gene (reference sequence). V was cut by 3 bases and J by 2 bases, with 16 bases left in between. DNA for the CDR3: TGTGCCAGTAGTATCCTGGGCGTAGGGGGAAACACTGAAGCTTTCTTT. Amino acid sequence: CASSILGVGGNTEAFF.

This clone occurred a few times. In DNA, the CDR3 is TGTGCTAGTGGTTCCGGACTAGCGGGAGGGCCCGGAGAGCAGTTCTTC. Protein sequence: CASGSGLAGGPGEQFF. The V gene is TRBV12-5, the J gene TRBJ2-1; TRBD2 matches 15 bases. V was pared by 4 bases and J by 10 bases, with 8 bases of the junction left unmatched. Looked up from germline, CDR1 is LGHNT and CDR2 is FRNRAP. The CDR3 extends over 16 amino acids.

This sequence joins TRBV6-5 and TRBJ2-1, with a possible D match to TRBD2 (5 bases). V lost 6 bases and J lost 6, with 18 bases in between. The CDR3 contains 15 residues. Germline loops: CDR1 MNHEY, CDR2 SVGAGI. The CDR3 is CASRKSGHPRNEQFF. The CDR3 DNA reads TGTGCCAGCAGAAAAAGCGGCCACCCCCGCAATGAGCAGTTCTTC.

In this sample, this clone turned up once. The chain recombines TRBV27 with TRBJ1-1, with D unclear. The germline V and J ends were trimmed by 2 bases and 1 base, with 8 bases remaining between them. This CDR3 has 14 amino acids. Germline V gives CDR1 MNHEY, CDR2 SMNVEV (reference sequence). CDR3: CASSLGGGNTEAFF. The CDR3 nucleotides are TGTGCCAGCAGTTTAGGAGGCGGGAACACTGAAGCTTTCTTT.

This rearrangement joins TRBV29-1 to TRBJ1-3; unclear D gene. This CDR3 is built from 13 residues. CDR1 and CDR2 (germline): SQVTM, ANQGSEA. The V gene lost 4 bases and the J gene lost 6 bases, with 13 bases spanning the gap. For the CDR3, the DNA is TGCAGCGTTGGATTAGGGTTGTCAAACACCATATATTTT. Its translation: CSVGLGLSNTIYF.

This clone turned up a few times. The junction shows a germline mismatch at one end, possibly a read error. The genes are TRBV18 and TRBJ1-1; 11 nucleotides agree with TRBD1. The CDR3 length is 14 residues. Looked up from germline, CDR1 is KGHSH and CDR2 is LQKENI. The CDR3 here is CASSPPGQGAEAFF. The DNA for the CDR3 is TGTGCCAGCTCGCCACCGGGACAGGGGGCTGAAGCTTTCTTT. The variable domain in full, with the rest retrieved from reference TRBV18 and TRBJ1-1, is NAGVMQNPRHLVRRRGQEARLRCSPMKGHSHVYWYRQLPEEGLKFMVYLQKENIIDESGMPKERFSAEFPKEGPSILRIQQVVRGDSAAYFCASSPPGQGAEAFFGQGTRLTVV.

This clone has a single count. The CDR3 sequence is CASSSPLATGELFF. In DNA, the CDR3 is TGTGCCAGCAGCTCCCCCCTGGCCACCGGGGAGCTGTTTTTT. The gene calls are TRBV5-6 and TRBJ2-2; D remains ambiguous. The ends were cut back, 3 bases at V and 4 bases at J, with 10 bases in the middle. The CDR3 covers 14 residues. The germline V gene has CDR1 SGHDT and CDR2 YYEEEE.

The chain joins TRBV3-1 (or the pseudogene TRBV3-2) to TRBJ1-2; no clear D gene. V lost 0 bases to trimming and J lost 3 bases, with 8 bases between them. Germline loops: CDR1 LGHDT, CDR2 YNNKEL (reference sequence). The CDR3 runs to 14 residues. CDR3 loop: CASSQDFGDYGYTF. CDR3 coding DNA: TGTGCCAGCAGCCAAGATTTTGGAGACTATGGCTACACCTTC.

The rearrangement links TRBV19 to TRBJ1-5, with TRBD1 matching 9 bases. The ends lost 4 bases at V and 4 bases at J; junction bases unmatched: 11. There are 17 residues in the CDR3. Germline V gives CDR1 LNHDA, CDR2 SQIVND (reference sequence). The CDR3 region is CASSSVTGGIANQPQHF. The CDR3 DNA sequence: TGTGCCAGTAGTAGCGTGACAGGGGGGATCGCGAATCAGCCCCAGCATTTT. Full variable domain (outside the CDR3, taken from reference TRBV19 and TRBJ1-5): DGGITQSPKYLFRKEGQNVTLSCEQNLNHDAMYWYRQDPGQGLRLIYYSQIVNDFQKGDIAEGYSVSREKKESFPLTVTSAQKNPTAFYLCASSSVTGGIANQPQHFGDGTRLSIL.

This rearrangement joins TRBV7-2 to TRBJ2-2; D is possibly TRBD2 (5 bases). V lost 5 bases and J 5 bases, leaving 15 bases between the germline ends. The CDR3 covers 15 residues. Germline V gene data show CDR1 as SGHTA and CDR2 as FQGNSA. DNA for the CDR3: TGTGCCAGCAGCCCCGGACTGGGAAGTACCGGGGAGCTGTTTTTT. It is translated as CASSPGLGSTGELFF.

V usage is TRBV9 and J usage is TRBJ1-3; D is possibly TRBD1 (6 bases). The CDR3 has 15 amino acids. V lost 3 bases and J lost 4, with 14 bases in between. The germline V gene has CDR1 SGDLS and CDR2 YYNGEE. CDR3 nucleotide sequence: TGTGCCAGCAGCGACCGGACAGCGGGGGGAAACACCATATATTTT. Amino acid sequence: CASSDRTAGGNTIYF.

V and J are TRBV2 and TRBJ1-2, with 10 bases that match TRBD1. The CDR3 is made up of 17 amino acids. The trim removed 0 bases at V and 7 bases at J, leaving 11 bases unmatched. Germline lookup yields CDR1 SNHLY and CDR2 FYNNEI. This chain's CDR3 is CASSEAFPTGGLGGYTF. Here the CDR3 DNA reads TGTGCCAGCAGTGAAGCATTTCCGACAGGGGGCTTGGGTGGCTACACCTTC.

This clone occurred once. The chain employs TRBV5-1 and TRBJ1-6; 7 bases are a match to TRBD1. The CDR3 has 17 amino acids. Unmatched junction bases numbered 10, after V lost 2 bases and J lost 5 bases. Germline V gives CDR1 SGHRS, CDR2 YFSETQ. DNA for the CDR3: TGCGCCAGCAGCTTAGTTATCGGGACAGCAGATAATTCACCCCTCCACTTT. Translation: CASSLVIGTADNSPLHF.

The count of this clone is one. In DNA form, the CDR3 reads TGTGCCAGTAGGTTGGGGGCTTTTGACGAGCAGTACTTC. This encodes CASRLGAFDEQYF. The J gene is TRBJ2-7, the V gene TRBV19, with D possibly matching TRBD1 (6 bases). CDR3 length equals 13 residues. The germline V gene has CDR1 LNHDA and CDR2 SQIVND (reference sequence). V lost 6 bases and J lost 5, with 14 bases in between.

The V gene is TRBV28, the J gene TRBJ1-1, with TRBD1 as a possible D gene (5 bases). The V gene lost 5 bases and the J gene lost 5 bases, with 18 bases spanning the gap. The CDR3 is 15 amino acids. Germline V gives CDR1 MDHEN, CDR2 SYDVKM. CDR3 region: CASSMYGRGLTEAFF. In DNA form, the CDR3 reads TGTGCCAGCAGTATGTACGGACGGGGGTTGACTGAAGCTTTCTTT.

The chain recombines TRBV28 with TRBJ1-2, with 7 bases fitting TRBD1. V lost 6 bases, J lost 8 bases, and 9 bases stayed unmatched. CDR3 size: 13 residues. The germline CDR1 and CDR2 sequences are MDHEN and SYDVKM. This CDR3 is CASSKQGTRGYTF. The DNA of the CDR3 is TGTGCCAGCAGCAAACAGGGGACACGGGGCTACACCTTC.

V and J are TRBV2 and TRBJ1-3; TRBD1 matches at 9 bases. Trimming at V came to 6 bases and at J to 2 bases, leaving 5 bases not matched to a gene. This CDR3 has 15 amino acids. CDR1 is SNHLY, CDR2 FYNNEI, per germline. DNA of the CDR3: TGTGCCAGCAGCCAACGGACAGGGGCTGGAAACACCATATATTTT. Its protein is CASSQRTGAGNTIYF.

The gene calls are TRBV19 and TRBJ1-2; D is unclear. The length of the CDR3 is 15 residues. The V gene lost 2 bases and the J gene lost 4 bases, with 14 bases spanning the gap. Germline values: CDR1 LNHDA, CDR2 SQIVND (reference sequence). The CDR3 is CASSIRGNSGYGYTF. The CDR3 region has the DNA TGTGCCAGTAGTATACGCGGCAATTCGGGCTATGGCTACACCTTC.

The chain carries TRBV27 and TRBJ1-1; no definite D call. Germline CDR1 is MNHEY and CDR2 is SMNVEV (reference sequence). Trimming shortened V by 5 bases and J by 1 base, and 8 bases separated the two germline ends. CDR3 length equals 13 residues. CDR3 residues: CASSPLGNTEAFF. The CDR3 DNA sequence: TGTGCCAGCAGTCCCTTGGGGAACACTGAAGCTTTCTTT.

To note about this clone: The junction differs from germline at one of its ends, possibly a read error. This chain uses TRBV7-3 with TRBJ2-5, with 10 bases that match TRBD1. Germline values: CDR1 SGHTA, CDR2 FQGTGA. This CDR3 contains 14 residues. DNA for the CDR3: TGTGCCAGCAGCTCCGACAGGGGGCAAGGGACCCAGTACTTC. It codes for CASSSDRGQGTQYF.

The chain recombines TRBV4-1 with TRBJ1-2; D is unclear. Trimming pared 2 bases from V and 8 bases from J, leaving 15 bases between. This CDR3 is 14 amino acids long. Germline V gene data show CDR1 as MGHRA and CDR2 as YSYEKL. CDR3 coding DNA: TGCGCCAGCAGCCAACCTCAGCTCACTAGGGGCTACACCTTC. It translates to CASSQPQLTRGYTF.

This sequence joins TRBV7-2 and TRBJ2-3; a weak D match, TRBD2 (6 bases). With 6 bases removed from V and 4 bases from J, the gap between germline ends came to 14 bases. Germline CDR1 SGHTA, CDR2 FQGNSA. The CDR3 is 14 residues long. The CDR3 DNA is TGTGCCAGCAGTCCCAGGGAGGTCTCAGATACGCAGTATTTT. Translated: CASSPREVSDTQYF.

The chain recombines TRBV27 with TRBJ1-1; no firm D call. The germline CDR1 and CDR2 sequences are MNHEY and SMNVEV (reference sequence). This CDR3 contains 13 residues. Between the trimmed V and J ends, which lost 7 bases and 2 bases, there was a span of 11 bases. CDR3 nucleotides: TGTGCCAGCAAGATTAAGGATAACACTGAAGCTTTCTTT. This gives the protein CASKIKDNTEAFF.

V is TRBV5-1 and J is TRBJ1-1; 9 bases agree with TRBD1. Germline lookup yields CDR1 SGHRS and CDR2 YFSETQ. V lost 3 bases to trimming and J lost 6 bases; unmatched junction nucleotides: 9. The CDR3 spans 15 residues. The CDR3 DNA is TGCGCCAGCAGCTCCCGGACAGGGGCAGGCCCTGAAGCTTTCTTT. It codes for CASSSRTGAGPEAFF.

The chain joins TRBV5-5 to TRBJ1-2; D not resolved. Trimming shortened V by 2 bases and J by 5 bases, and 7 bases separated the two germline ends. Germline CDR1 and CDR2: SGHKS and YYEKEE (reference sequence). There are 12 residues in the CDR3. CDR3 protein: CASSFDMYGYTF. The CDR3 coding sequence is TGTGCCAGCAGCTTTGACATGTATGGCTACACCTTC.

The chain employs TRBV6-5 and TRBJ1-2; TRBD1 aligns across 7 bases. Losses at the gene ends were 6 bases for V and 4 bases for J; bases not matched to a gene: 8. The CDR3 sequence is 14 residues long. Germline CDR1 MNHEY, CDR2 SVGAGI. The CDR3 nucleotides read TGTGCCAGCAGCACAGGGGTGATAAGCTATGGCTACACCTTC. Its protein product is CASSTGVISYGYTF.

The chain has TRBV2 and TRBJ2-7, with 11 bases matching TRBD2. The CDR3 sequence is 20 residues long. The trim removed 8 bases at V and 4 bases at J, leaving 25 bases unmatched. Germline V gene data show CDR1 as SNHLY and CDR2 as FYNNEI. Here the CDR3 DNA reads TGTGCCAGCGTTAGGGGGACCCCCAACACGAGGAGGACTAGCGGGTACGAGCAGTACTTC. Translated, it gives CASVRGTPNTRRTSGYEQYF.

The CDR3 protein is CAWSVWLNTEAFF. The CDR3 DNA follows: TGTGCCTGGAGTGTATGGTTGAACACTGAAGCTTTCTTT. The chain joins TRBV30 to TRBJ1-1; no firm D call. The CDR3 covers 13 residues. Trimming removed 0 bases from V and 0 bases from J, with 5 bases in between. Germline V lookup: CDR1 GTSNPN, CDR2 SVGIG (reference sequence).

The chain employs TRBV7-8 and TRBJ2-2; D not resolved. Germline loops: CDR1 SGHVS, CDR2 FQNEAQ. Trimming shortened V by 5 bases and J by 4 bases, and 8 bases separated the two germline ends. The CDR3 is 13 amino acids. CDR3 amino acids: CASSLPPTGELFF. The CDR3 DNA reads TGTGCCAGCAGCCTCCCCCCCACCGGGGAGCTGTTTTTT.

The chain couples TRBV7-7 to TRBJ2-7; no clear D. The length of the CDR3 is 16 residues. V was pared by 1 base and J by 7 bases, with 20 bases between. From germline, CDR1 is SSHAT and CDR2 FNYEAQ (reference sequence). CDR3 nucleotide sequence: TGTGCCAGCAGCTTAGGAGCCCCCTCGGATTTGAGGGAGCAGTACTTC. It translates to CASSLGAPSDLREQYF.

The chain combines TRBV11-1 with TRBJ2-2; D is uncertain. Germline CDR1 is SGHAT and CDR2 is FQDESV (reference sequence). Trimming shortened V by 2 bases and J by 0 bases, and 7 bases separated the two germline ends. This CDR3 is 15 amino acids long. CDR3 DNA: TGTGCCAGCAGCTTACCTAACGCGAACACCGGGGAGCTGTTTTTT. As protein: CASSLPNANTGELFF.

This rearrangement joins TRBV24-1 to TRBJ2-3; D could derive from TRBD1 or TRBD2 (7 bases each). The CDR3 is 16 amino acids. V lost 4 bases and J 7 bases, leaving 20 bases between the germline ends. The germline V gene encodes CDR1 KGHDR and CDR2 SFDVKD. DNA of the CDR3: TGTGCCACCAGTGACCCTCAGGGGGGGGCCCCCCATACGCAGTATTTT. Translated, it gives CATSDPQGGAPHTQYF.